The rows below give T cell receptor beta chains drawn from one sample of a study of T-cell reconstitution after alpha-beta-depleted transplantation in children. Using its own MiXCR run on the PCR reads, TCRdb lists one record per CDR3 protein. The sample lists some 280,000 distinct CDR3 sequences; nearly 10% were seen once. This specimen consisted of PBMCs from the stem cell graft donor, obtained from the stem cell graft. Receptors were obtained from a human donor who donated a stem cell graft to a child with SCID. The CDR3 runs from the conserved cysteine through the conserved F or W. A D gene is named only where the DNA matches it firmly. Clone size is shown for a subset of rows, as once, few, many or a class of expanded clone.

TRBD2	TRBV5-1	TRBJ2-7	few	CASSLVGAGATYEQYF	TGCGCCAGCAGCTTGGTTGGAGCGGGGGCAACCTACGAGCAGTACTTC
-	TRBV11-2	TRBJ1-2	-	CASSLGIRGNYGYTF	TGTGCCAGCAGCTTAGGGATAAGGGGGAACTATGGCTACACCTTC
-	TRBV5-1	TRBJ2-1	many	CASSSRYEQFF	TGCGCCAGCAGCTCACGGTATGAGCAGTTCTTC
-	TRBV9	TRBJ2-3	many	CASSVTPGQGTDTQYF	TGTGCCAGCAGCGTGACCCCGGGACAAGGCACAGATACGCAGTATTTT
-	TRBV7-9	TRBJ1-1	many	CASSLVGEIMNTEAFF	TGTGCCAGCAGCTTAGTCGGGGAGATAATGAACACTGAAGCTTTCTTT
-	TRBV5-1	TRBJ2-7	few	CASATGPNYEQYF	TGCGCCAGTGCAACAGGTCCCAACTACGAGCAGTACTTC
-	TRBV9	TRBJ2-1	-	CASSVDVTTNEQFF	TGTGCCAGCAGCGTAGATGTGACTACAAATGAGCAGTTCTTC
-	TRBV5-1	TRBJ1-1	many	CASSSGVLNTEAFF	TGCGCCAGCAGCTCAGGGGTCTTGAACACTGAAGCTTTCTTT
TRBD2	TRBV20-1	TRBJ2-5	-	CSARPISGGDQETQYF	TGCAGTGCTAGACCAATTAGCGGGGGGGACCAAGAGACCCAGTACTTC
-	TRBV3-1	TRBJ2-7	many	CASSQGRGKPREDEQYF	TGTGCCAGCAGCCAAGGAAGGGGAAAACCAAGAGAGGACGAGCAGTACTTC
-	TRBV6-1	TRBJ1-5	-	CASSREVLGSQPQHF	TGTGCCAGCTCAAGGGAGGTCCTTGGGAGTCAGCCCCAGCATTTT
-	TRBV14	TRBJ1-3	-	CASSQALLGSSGNTIYF	TGTGCCAGCAGCCAAGCTCTCCTGGGGAGCTCTGGAAACACCATATATTTT
-	TRBV29-1	TRBJ1-1	few	CSARLGDTEAFF	TGCAGCGCTCGCCTCGGGGACACTGAAGCTTTCTTT
-	TRBV7-2	TRBJ1-2	many	CASSLGRWGQQHGYTF	TGTGCCAGCAGCTTAGGGCGCTGGGGGCAGCAACATGGCTACACCTTC
-	TRBV7-9	TRBJ1-2	few	CASSLALSYNYGYTF	TGTGCCAGCAGCTTAGCGCTCAGCTATAACTATGGCTACACCTTC
-	TRBV6-5	TRBJ1-1	many	CASSYGVTNTEAFF	TGTGCCAGCAGTTACGGAGTCACGAACACTGAAGCTTTCTTT
-	TRBV3-1	TRBJ2-7	few	CASSQDRDSSYEQYF	TGTGCCAGCAGCCAAGACCGGGACTCATCCTACGAGCAGTACTTC
-	TRBV12-3/TRBV12-4	TRBJ2-1	-	CASSSQDGMRDEQFF	TGTGCCAGCAGTTCGCAGGACGGGATGAGGGATGAGCAGTTCTTC
-	TRBV5-5	TRBJ1-3	few	CASMVQVSGNTIYF	TGTGCCAGCATGGTACAGGTCTCTGGAAACACCATATATTTT
-	TRBV5-1	TRBJ1-4	many	CASSRSDGNEKLFF	TGCGCCAGCAGTCGCTCGGACGGGAATGAAAAACTGTTTTTT
-	TRBV10-2	TRBJ2-1	many	CASSGAGTNEQFF	TGCGCCAGCAGTGGGGCGGGGACCAATGAGCAGTTCTTC
-	TRBV9	TRBJ2-1	many	CASSVILGGEQFF	TGTGCCAGCAGCGTAATCTTAGGGGGTGAGCAGTTCTTC
-	TRBV5-5	TRBJ1-1	few	CATRPHRDWTEAFF	TGTGCCACCAGGCCCCACAGGGATTGGACTGAAGCTTTCTTT
-	TRBV24-1	TRBJ2-7	-	CATSDLFPGSTYEQYF	TGTGCCACCAGTGATTTGTTCCCGGGATCAACCTACGAGCAGTACTTC
TRBD1	TRBV27	TRBJ1-5	-	CASTQEAGGMDQPQHF	TGTGCCAGCACCCAAGAGGCAGGGGGCATGGATCAGCCCCAGCATTTT
-	TRBV12-3/TRBV12-4	TRBJ1-6	-	CASSLPQGNSPLHF	TGTGCCAGCAGCCTCCCACAGGGAAATTCACCCCTCCACTTT
TRBD2	TRBV6-5	TRBJ2-5	few	CASSYSRLAGGLETQYF	TGTGCCAGCAGTTATTCCCGACTAGCGGGGGGGCTAGAGACCCAGTACTTC
-	TRBV12-3/TRBV12-4	TRBJ1-3	-	CASSRGRSFSGNTIYF	TGTGCCAGCAGCCGGGGACGGAGCTTCTCTGGAAACACCATATATTTT
-	TRBV7-6	TRBJ2-7	-	CASSSRGQGYEQYF	TGTGCCAGCAGCTCCAGGGGCCAGGGCTACGAGCAGTACTTC
-	TRBV5-1	TRBJ1-1	many	CASSFTLSAGTINTEAFF	TGCGCCAGCAGCTTCACCTTGTCCGCCGGGACAATTAACACTGAAGCTTTCTTT